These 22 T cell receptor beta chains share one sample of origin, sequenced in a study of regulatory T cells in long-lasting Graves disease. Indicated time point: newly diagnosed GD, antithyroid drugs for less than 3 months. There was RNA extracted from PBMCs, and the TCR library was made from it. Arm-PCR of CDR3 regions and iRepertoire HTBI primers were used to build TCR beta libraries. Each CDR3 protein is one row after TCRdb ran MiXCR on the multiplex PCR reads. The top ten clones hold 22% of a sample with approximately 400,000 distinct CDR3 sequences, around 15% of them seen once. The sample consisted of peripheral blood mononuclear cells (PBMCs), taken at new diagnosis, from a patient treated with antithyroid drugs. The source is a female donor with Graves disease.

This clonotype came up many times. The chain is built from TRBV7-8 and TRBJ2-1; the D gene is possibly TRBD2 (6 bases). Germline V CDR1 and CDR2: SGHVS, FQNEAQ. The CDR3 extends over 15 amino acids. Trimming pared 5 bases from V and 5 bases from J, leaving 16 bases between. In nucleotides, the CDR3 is TGTGCCAGCAGCCGAAGCCGGGACTTTCACAATGAGCAGTTCTTC. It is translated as CASSRSRDFHNEQFF.

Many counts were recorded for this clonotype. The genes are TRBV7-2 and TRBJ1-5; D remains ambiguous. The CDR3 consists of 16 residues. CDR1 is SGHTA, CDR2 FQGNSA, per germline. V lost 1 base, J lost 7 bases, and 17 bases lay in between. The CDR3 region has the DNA TGTGCCAGCAGCTTAGTCTTCCTAAGGGCGGGCCAGCCCCAGCATTTT. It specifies CASSLVFLRAGQPQHF.

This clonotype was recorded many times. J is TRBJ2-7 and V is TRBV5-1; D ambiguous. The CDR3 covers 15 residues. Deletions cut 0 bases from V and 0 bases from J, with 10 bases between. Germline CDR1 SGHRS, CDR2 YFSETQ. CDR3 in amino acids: CASSLDGRYSYEQYF. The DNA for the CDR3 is TGCGCCAGCAGCTTGGATGGCAGGTACTCCTACGAGCAGTACTTC. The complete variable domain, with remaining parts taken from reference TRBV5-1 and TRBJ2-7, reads KAGVTQTPRYLIKTRGQQVTLSCSPISGHRSVSWYQQTPGQGLQFLFEYFSETQRNKGNFPGRFSGRQFSNSRSEMNVSTLELGDSALYLCASSLDGRYSYEQYFGPGTRLTVT.

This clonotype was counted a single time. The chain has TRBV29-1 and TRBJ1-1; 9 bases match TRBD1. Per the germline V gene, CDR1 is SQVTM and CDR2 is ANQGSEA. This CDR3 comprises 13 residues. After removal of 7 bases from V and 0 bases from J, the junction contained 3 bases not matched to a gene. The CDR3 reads CSGGTGMNTEAFF. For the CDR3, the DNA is TGCAGCGGGGGGACAGGGATGAACACTGAAGCTTTCTTT.

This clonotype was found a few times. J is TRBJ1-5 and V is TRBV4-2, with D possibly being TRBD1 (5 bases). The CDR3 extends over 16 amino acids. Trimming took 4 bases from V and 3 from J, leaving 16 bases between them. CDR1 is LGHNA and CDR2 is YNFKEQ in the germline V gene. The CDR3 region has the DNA TGTGCCAGCAGCCTAAGCGGGGCGAGTAACAATCAGCCCCAGCATTTT. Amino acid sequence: CASSLSGASNNQPQHF.

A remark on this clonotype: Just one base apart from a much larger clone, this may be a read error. CDR3 bases: TGCAGCGTTGATATTCCTACAGGTACGCAGTATTTT. Translation: CSVDIPTGTQYF. This chain links TRBV29-1 with TRBJ2-3; D is possibly TRBD1 (5 bases). Germline V gene lookup returns CDR1 SQVTM and CDR2 ANQGSEA. This CDR3 is built from 12 residues.

CDR3 residues: CASSLAVGPQHF. In nucleotides, the CDR3 is TGTGCCAGCAGCTTAGCGGTGGGGCCCCAGCATTTT. The chain employs TRBV7-2 and TRBJ1-5, with D hard to call. The CDR3 has 12 residues. The V end was cut by 0 bases, the J end by 9 bases, with 6 bases between. Germline V lookup: CDR1 SGHTA, CDR2 FQGNSA.

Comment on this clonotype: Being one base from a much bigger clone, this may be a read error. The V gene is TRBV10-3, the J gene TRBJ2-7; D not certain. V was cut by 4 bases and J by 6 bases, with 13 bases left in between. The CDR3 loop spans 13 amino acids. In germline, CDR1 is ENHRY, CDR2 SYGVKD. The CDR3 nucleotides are TGTGCCATCAGTGCTATTAGGGAAACCGAGCAGTACTTC. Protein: CAISAIRETEQYF.

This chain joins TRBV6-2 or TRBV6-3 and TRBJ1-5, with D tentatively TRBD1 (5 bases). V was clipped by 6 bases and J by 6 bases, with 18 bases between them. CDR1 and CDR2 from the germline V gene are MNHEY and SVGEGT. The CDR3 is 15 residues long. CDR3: CASRGTRGAFQPQHF. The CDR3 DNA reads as TGTGCCAGCAGAGGTACGAGGGGCGCGTTTCAGCCCCAGCATTTT.

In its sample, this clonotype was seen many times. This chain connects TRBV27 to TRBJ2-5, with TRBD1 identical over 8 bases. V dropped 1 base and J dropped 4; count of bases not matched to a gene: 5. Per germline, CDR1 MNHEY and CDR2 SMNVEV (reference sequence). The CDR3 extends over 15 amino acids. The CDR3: CASSLLGQVGETQYF. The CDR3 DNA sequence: TGTGCCAGCAGTTTATTGGGACAGGTCGGAGAGACCCAGTACTTC.

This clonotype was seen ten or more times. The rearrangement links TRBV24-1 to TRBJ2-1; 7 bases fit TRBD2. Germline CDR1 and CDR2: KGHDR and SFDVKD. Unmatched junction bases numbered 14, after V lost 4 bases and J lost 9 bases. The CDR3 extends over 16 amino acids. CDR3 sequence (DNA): TGTGCCACCAGTGACCCTGGGGCAAGCCGCGGGGGTGAGCAGTTCTTC. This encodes CATSDPGASRGGEQFF.

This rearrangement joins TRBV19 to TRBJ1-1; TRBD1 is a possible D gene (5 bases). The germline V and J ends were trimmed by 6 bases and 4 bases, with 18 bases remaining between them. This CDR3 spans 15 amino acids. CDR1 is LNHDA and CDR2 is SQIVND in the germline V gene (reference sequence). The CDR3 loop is CASSDLGEFPTEAFF. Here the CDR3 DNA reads TGTGCCAGTAGCGACCTAGGGGAGTTCCCCACTGAAGCTTTCTTT.

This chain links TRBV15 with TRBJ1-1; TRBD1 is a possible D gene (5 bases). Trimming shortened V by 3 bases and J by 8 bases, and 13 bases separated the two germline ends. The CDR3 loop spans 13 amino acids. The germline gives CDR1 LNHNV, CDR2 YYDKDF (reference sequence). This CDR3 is CATSRAWDAEAFF. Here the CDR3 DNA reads TGTGCCACCAGCAGGGCATGGGACGCCGAAGCTTTCTTT. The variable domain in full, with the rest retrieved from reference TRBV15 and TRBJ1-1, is DAMVIQNPRYQVTQFGKPVTLSCSQTLNHNVMYWYQQKSSQAPKLLFHYYDKDFNNEADTPDNFQSRRPNTSFCFLDIRSPGLGDTAMYLCATSRAWDAEAFFGQGTRLTVV.

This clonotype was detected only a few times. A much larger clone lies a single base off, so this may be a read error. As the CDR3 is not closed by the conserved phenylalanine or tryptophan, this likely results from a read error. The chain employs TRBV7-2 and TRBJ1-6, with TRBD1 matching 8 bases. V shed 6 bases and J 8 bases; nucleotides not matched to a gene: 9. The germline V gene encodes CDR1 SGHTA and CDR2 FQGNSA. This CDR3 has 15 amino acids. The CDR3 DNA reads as TGTGCCAGCAGACAACAGGGGGGGGTTGATTCACCCCTCCACTTG. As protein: CASRQQGGVDSPLHL.

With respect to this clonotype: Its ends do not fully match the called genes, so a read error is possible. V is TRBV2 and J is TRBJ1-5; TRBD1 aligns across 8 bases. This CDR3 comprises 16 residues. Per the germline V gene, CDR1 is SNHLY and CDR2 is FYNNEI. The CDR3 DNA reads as TGTGCCAGCACACTACTCGGACAGGGCAGCAGTCAGCCCCAGCATTTT. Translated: CASTLLGQGSSQPQHF. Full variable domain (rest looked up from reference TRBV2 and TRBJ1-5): EPEVTQTPSHQVTQMGQEVILRCVPISNHLYFYWYRQILGQKVEFLVSFYNNEISEKSEIFDDQFSVERPDGSNFTLKIRSTKLEDSAMYFCASTLLGQGSSQPQHFGDGTRLSIL.

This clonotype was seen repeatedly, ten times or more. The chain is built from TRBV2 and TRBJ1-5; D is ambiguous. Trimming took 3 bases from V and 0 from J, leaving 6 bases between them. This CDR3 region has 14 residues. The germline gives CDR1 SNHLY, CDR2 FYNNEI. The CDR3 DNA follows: TGTGCCAGCAGTGACAGTTATAGCAATCAGCCCCAGCATTTT. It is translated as CASSDSYSNQPQHF. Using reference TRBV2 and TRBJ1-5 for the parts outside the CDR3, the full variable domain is EPEVTQTPSHQVTQMGQEVILRCVPISNHLYFYWYRQILGQKVEFLVSFYNNEISEKSEIFDDQFSVERPDGSNFTLKIRSTKLEDSAMYFCASSDSYSNQPQHFGDGTRLSIL.

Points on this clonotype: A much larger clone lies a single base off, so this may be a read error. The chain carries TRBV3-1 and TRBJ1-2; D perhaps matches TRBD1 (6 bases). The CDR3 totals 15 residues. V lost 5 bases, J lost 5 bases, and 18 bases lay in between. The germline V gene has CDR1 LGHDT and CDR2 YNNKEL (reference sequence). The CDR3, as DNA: TGTGCCAGCAGCTCCCGACAGGCGATGGAGTATGGCTACACCTTC. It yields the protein CASSSRQAMEYGYTF.

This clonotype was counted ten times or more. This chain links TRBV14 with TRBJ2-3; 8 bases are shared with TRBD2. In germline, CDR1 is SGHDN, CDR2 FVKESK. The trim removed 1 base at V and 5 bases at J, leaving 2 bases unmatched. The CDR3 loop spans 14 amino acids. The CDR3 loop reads CASSQVAGGDTQYF. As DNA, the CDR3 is TGTGCCAGCAGCCAAGTCGCGGGAGGAGATACGCAGTATTTT.

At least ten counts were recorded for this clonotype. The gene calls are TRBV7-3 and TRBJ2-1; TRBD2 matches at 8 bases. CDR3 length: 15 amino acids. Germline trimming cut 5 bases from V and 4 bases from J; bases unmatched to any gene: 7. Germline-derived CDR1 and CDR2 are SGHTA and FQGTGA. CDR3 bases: TGTGCCAGCAGCCCCGCGGCTAGCGGGTACAATGAGCAGTTCTTC. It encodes CASSPAASGYNEQFF.

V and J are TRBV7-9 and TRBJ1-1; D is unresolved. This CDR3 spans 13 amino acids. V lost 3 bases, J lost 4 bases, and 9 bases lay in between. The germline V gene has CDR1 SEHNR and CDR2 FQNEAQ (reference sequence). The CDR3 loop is CASSFEKVTEAFF. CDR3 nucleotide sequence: TGTGCCAGCAGCTTCGAAAAAGTCACTGAAGCTTTCTTT.

For the CDR3, the DNA is TGTGCCAGCAGCTTAGTTGAATTGGGGGACAGGTGGAATGGCGAGCAGTACTTC. Residues: CASSLVELGDRWNGEQYF. The chain joins TRBV7-9 to TRBJ2-7, with 8 bases aligning to TRBD1. This CDR3 comprises 18 residues. V shed 1 base and J 6 bases; nucleotides not matched to a gene: 17. CDR1 and CDR2 (germline): SEHNR, FQNEAQ (reference sequence).

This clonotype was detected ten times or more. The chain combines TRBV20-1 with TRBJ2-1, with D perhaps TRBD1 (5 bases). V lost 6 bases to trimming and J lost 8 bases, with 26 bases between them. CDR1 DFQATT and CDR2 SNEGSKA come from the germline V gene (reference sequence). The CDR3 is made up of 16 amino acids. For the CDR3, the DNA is TGCAGTGCGCCCCCCATCCGCGACCCAGAAGGGGATGAGCAGTTCTTC. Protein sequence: CSAPPIRDPEGDEQFF.